The 10 T cell receptor beta chains reported below all come from one sample, sequenced in a study of T cell responses to AZD1222 COVID-19 vaccine. This table comes from immunoSEQ multiplex PCR, and its TCRdb copy is limited to in-frame clones, with some not included. The sample has about 56,000 clones; over 70% are singletons. The material sequenced was peripheral blood, taken on day 0 of AZD1222 vaccination. These receptors all come from an adult in good health.

This rearrangement joins TRBV11-3 to TRBJ1-2; possibly TRBD1 for D (6 bases). The CDR3 is made up of 14 amino acids. From germline, CDR1 is SGHNT and CDR2 YENEEA. Trimming stripped 4 bases from V and 8 bases from J, with 17 bases between. In nucleotides, the CDR3 is TGTGCCAGCAGCTACAACAGGGTATCGAGCGGCTACACCTTC. It codes for CASSYNRVSSGYTF.

The V gene is TRBV19, the J gene TRBJ2-3; TRBD2 matches at 8 bases. The CDR3 is made up of 15 amino acids. J lost 1 base, V lost 6 bases, and 6 bases had no gene match. The germline V gene encodes CDR1 LNHDA and CDR2 SQIVND (reference sequence). CDR3 amino acids: CASRNSGTGTDTQYF. CDR3 sequence (DNA): TGTGCCAGTAGGAATAGCGGGACGGGCACAGATACGCAGTATTTT.

The chain carries TRBV6-5 and TRBJ1-2; D is perhaps TRBD1 (5 bases). The CDR3 runs 15 residues. V lost 8 bases to trimming and J lost 0 bases, with 16 bases between them. The germline V gene encodes CDR1 MNHEY and CDR2 SVGAGI. For the CDR3, the DNA is TGTGCCAGCCGGCTGGACGTAGGGGCTAACTATGGCTACACCTTC. Its protein product is CASRLDVGANYGYTF.

CDR3 protein: CASSEVAQSTDTQYF. In nucleotides, the CDR3 is TGTGCCAGCAGTGAAGTAGCCCAGAGCACAGATACGCAGTATTTT. This chain links TRBV2 with TRBJ2-3; D not certain. V gave up 1 base and J gave up 0 bases, with 8 bases separating them. Germline values: CDR1 SNHLY, CDR2 FYNNEI. This CDR3 is 15 amino acids long.

The sample holds a few counts of this clone. The chain couples TRBV10-2 to TRBJ2-1, with TRBD2 as a possible D gene (6 bases). V lost 7 bases to trimming and J lost 6 bases, with 16 bases between them. The CDR3 loop spans 14 amino acids. Germline assignment: CDR1 WSHSY and CDR2 SAAADI. In nucleotides, the CDR3 is TGCGCCAGCAAGGGTCTAGCGAAAACCAATGAGCAGTTCTTC. The encoded protein is CASKGLAKTNEQFF.

The chain is built from TRBV6-5 and TRBJ1-2; D might be TRBD1 (6 bases). The CDR3 runs to 14 residues. Trimming took 6 bases from V and 6 from J, leaving 17 bases between them. Germline values: CDR1 MNHEY, CDR2 SVGAGI. CDR3 DNA sequence: TGTGCCAGCAGGATGACCGGGGGGGCCGATGGCTACACCTTC. This translates into CASRMTGGADGYTF.

The chain uses TRBV19 and TRBJ2-1, with D possibly TRBD2 on 6 matching bases. CDR1 is LNHDA and CDR2 is SQIVND in the germline V gene (reference sequence). V was clipped by 6 bases and J by 3 bases, with 15 bases between them. This CDR3 comprises 15 residues. The CDR3, as DNA: TGTGCCAGTAGCCCCGGGAGATCTGGCTACAATGAGCAGTTCTTC. This sequence encodes CASSPGRSGYNEQFF.

CDR3 sequence reads: CASSQGDTFNQPQHF. CDR3 DNA: TGCGCCAGCAGCCAAGGGGACACGTTCAATCAGCCCCAGCATTTT. V and J are TRBV4-1 and TRBJ1-5, with D possibly TRBD1 on 6 matching bases. From germline, CDR1 is MGHRA and CDR2 YSYEKL. V shed 1 base and J shed 3 bases, with 10 bases lying between them. This CDR3 comprises 15 residues.

This clone occurred once. The chain carries TRBV28 and TRBJ1-2; no definite D call. The V end lost 2 bases, the J end lost 1 base, and 11 bases lay between the germline ends. The CDR3 covers 15 residues. CDR1 and CDR2 from the germline V gene are MDHEN and SYDVKM. CDR3 in amino acids: CASSLSQGRNYGYTF. Here the CDR3 DNA reads TGTGCCAGCAGTTTAAGTCAAGGGCGTAACTATGGCTACACCTTC.

V and J are TRBV7-2 and TRBJ2-2; 11 bases map to TRBD2. This CDR3 is 18 amino acids long. Germline CDR1 SGHTA, CDR2 FQGNSA. V dropped 3 bases and J dropped 4; count of bases not matched to a gene: 10. The CDR3 is CASSFSRGLAVRTGELFF. DNA of the CDR3: TGTGCCAGCAGCTTCTCCCGGGGACTAGCGGTTCGCACCGGGGAGCTGTTTTTT.